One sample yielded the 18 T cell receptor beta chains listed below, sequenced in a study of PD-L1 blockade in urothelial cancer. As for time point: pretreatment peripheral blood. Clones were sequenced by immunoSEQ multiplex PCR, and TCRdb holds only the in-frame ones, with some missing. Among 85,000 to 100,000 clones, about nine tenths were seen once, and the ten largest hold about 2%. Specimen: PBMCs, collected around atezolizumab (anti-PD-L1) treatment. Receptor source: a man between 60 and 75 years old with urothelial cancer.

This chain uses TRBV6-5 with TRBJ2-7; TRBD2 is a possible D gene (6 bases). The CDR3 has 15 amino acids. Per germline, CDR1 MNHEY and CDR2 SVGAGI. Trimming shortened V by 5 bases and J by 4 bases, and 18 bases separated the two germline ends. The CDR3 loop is CASSTPVRGLYEQYF. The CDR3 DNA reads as TGTGCCAGCAGTACCCCCGTGCGGGGACTTTACGAGCAGTACTTC.

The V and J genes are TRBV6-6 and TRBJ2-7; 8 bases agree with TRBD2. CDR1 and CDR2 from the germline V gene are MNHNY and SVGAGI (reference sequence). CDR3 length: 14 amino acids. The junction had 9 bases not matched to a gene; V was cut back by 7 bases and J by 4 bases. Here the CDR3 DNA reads TGTGCCAGCACCCCGGCGGGGGGCGAGTACGAGCAGTACTTC. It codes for CASTPAGGEYEQYF.

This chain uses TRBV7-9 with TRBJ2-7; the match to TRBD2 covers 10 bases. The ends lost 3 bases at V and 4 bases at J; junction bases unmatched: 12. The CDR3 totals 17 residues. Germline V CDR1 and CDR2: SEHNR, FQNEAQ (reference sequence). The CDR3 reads CASSFGGHSTSGYEQYF. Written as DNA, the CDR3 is TGTGCCAGCAGCTTTGGCGGCCACTCGACTAGCGGGTACGAGCAGTACTTC.

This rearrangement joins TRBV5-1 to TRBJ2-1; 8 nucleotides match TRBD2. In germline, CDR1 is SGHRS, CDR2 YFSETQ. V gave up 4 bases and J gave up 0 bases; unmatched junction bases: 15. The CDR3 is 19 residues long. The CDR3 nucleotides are TGCGCCAGCAGCCCGCGCCCCCACTCGACTAGCGTCTCCTACAATGAGCAGTTCTTC. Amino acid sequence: CASSPRPHSTSVSYNEQFF.

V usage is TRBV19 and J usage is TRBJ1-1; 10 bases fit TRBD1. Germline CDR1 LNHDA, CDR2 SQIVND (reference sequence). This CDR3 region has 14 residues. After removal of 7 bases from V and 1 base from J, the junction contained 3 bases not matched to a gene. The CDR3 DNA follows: TGTGCCAGTAACCGGGACAGGGGGAACACTGAAGCTTTCTTT. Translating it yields CASNRDRGNTEAFF.

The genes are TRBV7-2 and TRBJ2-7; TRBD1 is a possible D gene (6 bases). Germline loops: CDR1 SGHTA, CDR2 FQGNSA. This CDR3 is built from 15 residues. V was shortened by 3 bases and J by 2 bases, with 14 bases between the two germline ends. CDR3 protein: CASSFGSGQTYEQYF. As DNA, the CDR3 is TGTGCCAGCAGCTTCGGCAGCGGACAGACCTACGAGCAGTACTTC.

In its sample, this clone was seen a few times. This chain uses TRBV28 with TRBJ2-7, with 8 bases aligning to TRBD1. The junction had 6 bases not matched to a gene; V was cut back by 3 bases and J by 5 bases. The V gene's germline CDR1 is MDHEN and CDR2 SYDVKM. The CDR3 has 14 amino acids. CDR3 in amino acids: CASSLQGARNEQYF. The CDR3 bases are TGTGCCAGCAGTTTGCAGGGGGCTCGCAACGAGCAGTACTTC. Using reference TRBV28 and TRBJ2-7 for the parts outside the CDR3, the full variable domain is DVKVTQSSRYLVKRTGEKVFLECVQDMDHENMFWYRQDPGLGLRLIYFSYDVKMKEKGDIPEGYSVSREKKERFSLILESASTNQTSMYLCASSLQGARNEQYFGPGTRLTVT.

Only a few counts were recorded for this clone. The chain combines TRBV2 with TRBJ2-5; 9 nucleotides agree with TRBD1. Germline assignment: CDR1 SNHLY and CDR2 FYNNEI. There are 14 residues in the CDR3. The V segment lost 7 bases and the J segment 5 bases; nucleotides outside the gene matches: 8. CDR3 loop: CASTETGGGETQYF. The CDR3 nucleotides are TGTGCCAGCACGGAAACAGGGGGCGGGGAGACCCAGTACTTC.

The CDR3 spells CASSLGGADGYTF. CDR3 sequence (DNA): TGTGCCAGCAGCTTAGGGGGGGCGGATGGCTACACCTTC. The chain joins TRBV13 to TRBJ1-2, with a tentative D call TRBD1 (6 bases). Germline values: CDR1 PRHDT, CDR2 FYEKMQ (reference sequence). This CDR3 is built from 13 residues. The V end was cut by 0 bases, the J end by 6 bases, with 8 bases between.

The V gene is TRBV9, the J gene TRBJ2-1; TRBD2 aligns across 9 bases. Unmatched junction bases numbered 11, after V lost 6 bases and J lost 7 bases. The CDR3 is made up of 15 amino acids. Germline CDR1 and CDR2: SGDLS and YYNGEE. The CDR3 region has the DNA TGTGCCAGCAATGCGGCGGGGGGGCGTGTGAATGAGCAGTTCTTC. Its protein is CASNAAGGRVNEQFF. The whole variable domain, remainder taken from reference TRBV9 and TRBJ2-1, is DSGVTQTPKHLITATGQRVTLRCSPRSGDLSVYWYQQSLDQGLQFLIQYYNGEERAKGNILERFSAQQFPDLHSELNLSSLELGDSALYFCASNAAGGRVNEQFFGPGTRLTVL.

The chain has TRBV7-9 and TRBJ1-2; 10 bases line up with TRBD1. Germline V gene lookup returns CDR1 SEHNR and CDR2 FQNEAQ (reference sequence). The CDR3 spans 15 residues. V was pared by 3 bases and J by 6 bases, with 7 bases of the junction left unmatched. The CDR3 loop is CASSFLTGGANGYTF. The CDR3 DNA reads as TGTGCCAGCAGCTTTCTGACAGGGGGCGCGAATGGCTACACCTTC. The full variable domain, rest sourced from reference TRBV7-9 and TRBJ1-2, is DTGVSQNPRHKITKRGQNVTFRCDPISEHNRLYWYRQTLGQGPEFLTYFQNEAQLEKSRLLSDRFSAERPKGSFSTLEIQRTEQGDSAMYLCASSFLTGGANGYTFGSGTRLTVV.

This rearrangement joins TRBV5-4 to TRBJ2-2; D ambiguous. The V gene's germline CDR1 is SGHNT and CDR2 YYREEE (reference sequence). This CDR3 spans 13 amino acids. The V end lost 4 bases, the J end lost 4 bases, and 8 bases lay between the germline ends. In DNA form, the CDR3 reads TGTGCCAGCAGCCTAGACGGCACCGGGGAGCTGTTTTTT. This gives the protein CASSLDGTGELFF.

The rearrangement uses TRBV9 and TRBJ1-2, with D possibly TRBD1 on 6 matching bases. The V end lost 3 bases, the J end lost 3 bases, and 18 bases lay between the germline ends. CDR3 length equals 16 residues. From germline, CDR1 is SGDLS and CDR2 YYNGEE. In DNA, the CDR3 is TGTGCCAGCAGCGCGGACAGTCAGGGTGTCGACTATGGCTACACCTTC. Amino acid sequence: CASSADSQGVDYGYTF.

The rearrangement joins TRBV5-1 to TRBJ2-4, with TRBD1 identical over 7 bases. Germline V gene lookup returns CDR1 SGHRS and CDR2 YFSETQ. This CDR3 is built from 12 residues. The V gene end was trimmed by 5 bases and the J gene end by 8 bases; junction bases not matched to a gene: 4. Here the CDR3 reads CASRGDSYIQYF. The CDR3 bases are TGCGCCAGCAGGGGGGACAGTTACATTCAGTACTTC.

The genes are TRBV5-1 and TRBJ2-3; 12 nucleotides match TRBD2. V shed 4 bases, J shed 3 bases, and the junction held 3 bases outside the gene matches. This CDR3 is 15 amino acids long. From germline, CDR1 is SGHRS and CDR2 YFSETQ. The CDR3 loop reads CASSLTSGSTDTQYF. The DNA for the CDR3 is TGCGCCAGCAGCCTGACTAGCGGGAGTACAGATACGCAGTATTTT.

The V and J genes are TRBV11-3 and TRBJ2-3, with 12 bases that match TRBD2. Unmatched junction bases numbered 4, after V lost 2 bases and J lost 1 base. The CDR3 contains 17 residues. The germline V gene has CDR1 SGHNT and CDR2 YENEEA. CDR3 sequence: CASSLPSGGAGTDTQYF. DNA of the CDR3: TGTGCCAGCAGCTTACCTAGCGGGGGGGCCGGCACAGATACGCAGTATTTT.

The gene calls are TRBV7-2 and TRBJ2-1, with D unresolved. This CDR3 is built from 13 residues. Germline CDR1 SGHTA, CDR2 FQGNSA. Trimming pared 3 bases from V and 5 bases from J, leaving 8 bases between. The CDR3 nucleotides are TGTGCCAGCAGCTTCAGACTGAACAATGAGCAGTTCTTC. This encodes CASSFRLNNEQFF.

CDR3 region: CASSYRGGSYNEQFF. In DNA form, the CDR3 reads TGTGCCAGCAGCTATCGGGGGGGCTCCTACAATGAGCAGTTCTTC. The genes are TRBV7-8 and TRBJ2-1, with TRBD2 matching over 8 bases. The germline V gene encodes CDR1 SGHVS and CDR2 FQNEAQ. The ends lost 4 bases at V and 0 bases at J; junction bases unmatched: 2. This CDR3 has 15 amino acids.